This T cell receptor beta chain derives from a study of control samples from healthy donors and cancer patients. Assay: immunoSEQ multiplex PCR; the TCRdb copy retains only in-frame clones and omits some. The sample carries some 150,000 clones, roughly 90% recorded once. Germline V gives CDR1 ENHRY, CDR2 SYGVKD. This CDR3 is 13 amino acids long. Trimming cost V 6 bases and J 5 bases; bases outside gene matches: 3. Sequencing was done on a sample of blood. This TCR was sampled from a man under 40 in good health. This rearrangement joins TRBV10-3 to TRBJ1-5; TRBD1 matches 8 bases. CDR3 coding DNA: TGTGCCATCAGGGACAGGGTGGATCAGCCCCAGCATTTT. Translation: CAIRDRVDQPQHF.